These T cell receptor beta chains were read from a single sample in a study of tumor-infiltrating lymphocytes in oesophageal squamous cell carcinoma. TCRdb re-analysed the PCR reads in MiXCR, keeping a single row per CDR3 protein. The sample has around 6,200 distinct CDR3 sequences, 13% to 15% seen once. The sample taken for sequencing was esophageal tumor tissue. The receptors were gathered from a male donor with esophageal squamous cell carcinoma. CDR3s include the opening cysteine and the closing phenylalanine or tryptophan. Fields, in order: J gene, V gene, CDR3 length, clone size, CDR3 protein. Sizes are listed as once, few, many, or a class for an expanded clone.

j_gene: TRBJ2-6
v_gene: TRBV7-2
len: 16
abundance: large
CDR3aa: CASSLKAGSGANVLTF

j_gene: TRBJ2-1
v_gene: TRBV10-2
len: 14
abundance: few
CDR3aa: CASRWVQGRRYAVF

j_gene: TRBJ2-1
v_gene: TRBV10-2
len: 15
abundance: many
CDR3aa: CASMLTGTSGLGYFF

j_gene: TRBJ2-3
v_gene: TRBV24-1
len: 15
abundance: many
CDR3aa: CATSETSGGSDTQYF